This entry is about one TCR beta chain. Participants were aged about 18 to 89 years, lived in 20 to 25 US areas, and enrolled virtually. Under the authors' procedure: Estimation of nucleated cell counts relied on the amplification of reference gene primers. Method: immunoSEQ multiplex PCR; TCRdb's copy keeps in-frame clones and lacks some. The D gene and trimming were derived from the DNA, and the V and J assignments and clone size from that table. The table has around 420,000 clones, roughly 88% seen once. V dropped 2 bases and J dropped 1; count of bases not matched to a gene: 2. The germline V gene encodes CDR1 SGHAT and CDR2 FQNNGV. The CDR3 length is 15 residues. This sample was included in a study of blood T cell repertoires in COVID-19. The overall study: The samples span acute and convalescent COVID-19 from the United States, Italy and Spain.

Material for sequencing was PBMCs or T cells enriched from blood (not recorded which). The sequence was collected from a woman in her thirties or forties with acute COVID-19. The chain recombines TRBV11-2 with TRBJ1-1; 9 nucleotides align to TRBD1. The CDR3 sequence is CASSLTGQGNTEAFF. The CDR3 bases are TGTGCCAGCAGCTTAACGGGACAGGGGAACACTGAAGCTTTCTTT. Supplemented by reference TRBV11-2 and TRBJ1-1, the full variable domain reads EAGVAQSPRYKIIEKRQSVAFWCNPISGHATLYWYQQILGQGPKLLIQFQNNGVVDDSQLPKDRFSAERLKGVDSTLKIQPAKLEDSAVYLCASSLTGQGNTEAFFGQGTRLTVV.